This entry describes one TCR beta chain. Its matching antigen is unknown. One entry per CDR3 protein, called by TCRdb with MiXCR from the 5' RACE reads. The table lists fewer than 450,000 distinct CDR3 sequences, over 20% of them singletons. The data derive from a study of T-cell memory formation after mild COVID-19. Study background: TCR clusters were mostly confined to one donor each. Study-wide findings and caveats: Researchers report contracting CD4+ clones mostly in CM and EM, with CD8+ clones in EMRA. Confirmation of SARS-CoV-2 specificity was lacking for second-wave clones peaking day 37. There were some responding clones in pre-infection memory, which suggested that cross-reactive memory had joined.

The V gene's germline CDR1 is MNHNS and CDR2 SASEGT. Trimming cost V 2 bases and J 7 bases, with 6 bases left between them. There are 12 residues in the CDR3. The V gene is TRBV6-1, the J gene TRBJ2-1, with D tentatively TRBD1 or TRBD2 (5 bases each). Material: PBMCs or a T cell subset sorted from them (not recorded which). The receptor was isolated from an adult woman who had mild COVID-19 (a few samples of this study predate the infection). Cell type and time point are not known. The CDR3 protein is CASSEWGNEQFF. CDR3 DNA: TGTGCCAGCAGTGAATGGGGGAATGAGCAGTTCTTC.